This entry lists 14 T cell receptor beta chains sequenced from one sample in a study of blood T cells in healthy people across ages. A sample-barcoded 5' primer and a J-beta primer mix were used in a second PCR of roughly 6 to 12 cycles. One entry per CDR3 protein results from TCRdb running MiXCR on the 5' RACE reads. The sample holds about 1.7 million distinct CDR3 sequences; over 25% are singletons and the top ten take 7.7%. Specimen: blood. The receptor set was obtained from a woman under 40 in good health.

With regard to this clonotype: A read error may explain this, as a much larger clone is one base away. The chain links TRBV20-1 to TRBJ2-1; D possibly corresponds to TRBD2 (6 bases). The V end lost 4 bases, the J end lost 2 bases, and 18 bases lay between the germline ends. Looked up from germline, CDR1 is DFQATT and CDR2 is SNEGSKA (reference sequence). The length of the CDR3 is 16 residues. The CDR3 sequence: CSAMKPLADAYNEQFF. CDR3 sequence (DNA): TGCAGTGCTATGAAACCCTTAGCGGATGCCTACAATGAGCAGTTCTTC.

V is TRBV20-1 and J is TRBJ2-1; D is uncertain. CDR3 length: 12 amino acids. The V and J ends lost 6 bases and 10 bases respectively, with 16 bases between them. CDR1 is DFQATT, CDR2 SNEGSKA, per germline (reference sequence). This chain's CDR3 is CSADKASDEQFF. DNA for the CDR3: TGCAGTGCGGATAAAGCCAGCGACGAGCAGTTCTTC.

The CDR3 bases are TGTGCCAGCAGTTCCTCACGCAGGGCTAGCGGGGGCCTTCGAGATACGCAGTATTTT. Translated, it gives CASSSSRRASGGLRDTQYF. The genes are TRBV6-5 and TRBJ2-3, with 10 bases matching TRBD2. The CDR3 loop spans 19 amino acids. In germline, CDR1 is MNHEY, CDR2 SVGAGI. Trimming at V came to 4 bases and at J to 5 bases, leaving 18 bases not matched to a gene.

This clonotype was seen many times. The chain has TRBV10-3 and TRBJ2-1; 9 nucleotides align to TRBD2. This CDR3 has 17 amino acids. Trimming removed 5 bases from V and 4 bases from J; junction bases left unmatched: 12. Germline V gene data show CDR1 as ENHRY and CDR2 as SYGVKD. CDR3 nucleotides: TGTGCCATCAGTCCCACGGGAGCGGGAGGACTTTACAATGAGCAGTTCTTC. This codes for CAISPTGAGGLYNEQFF.

The chain uses TRBV9 and TRBJ2-1; 9 nucleotides line up with TRBD2. Per the germline V gene, CDR1 is SGDLS and CDR2 is YYNGEE. V lost 4 bases and J lost 7; bases outside the gene matches: 9. CDR3 length: 15 residues. The CDR3 sequence: CASSTDGGGDNEQFF. The CDR3, as DNA: TGTGCCAGCAGCACCGACGGCGGGGGGGATAATGAGCAGTTCTTC.

This chain uses TRBV27 with TRBJ2-7; 8 bases agree with TRBD2. Germline V gene sequence: CDR1 MNHEY, CDR2 SMNVEV (reference sequence). V gave up 6 bases and J gave up 10 bases; unmatched junction bases: 11. The CDR3 extends over 13 amino acids. The CDR3: CASRRGASGIQYF. DNA of the CDR3: TGTGCCAGCAGGCGGGGGGCGTCAGGGATTCAGTACTTC.

This clonotype was detected a few times. The chain couples TRBV20-1 to TRBJ2-1; D might be TRBD2 (5 bases). The V end was cut by 0 bases, the J end by 6 bases, with 15 bases between. Looked up from germline, CDR1 is DFQATT and CDR2 is SNEGSKA (reference sequence). The length of the CDR3 is 15 residues. The CDR3 coding sequence is TGCAGTGCTAGAGATGGAGCGAGGGCCTTCAATGAGCAGTTCTTC. Translation: CSARDGARAFNEQFF.

This clonotype was picked up many times. The chain employs TRBV20-1 and TRBJ2-5, with TRBD1 identical over 11 bases. The V and J ends lost 5 bases and 5 bases, in that order; junction bases with no gene match: 16. This CDR3 region has 17 residues. CDR1 and CDR2 (germline): DFQATT, SNEGSKA (reference sequence). The CDR3 DNA reads as TGCAGTGCTGATAAGGACAGGGGGCTACCCTTATCCGAGACCCAGTACTTC. Translating it yields CSADKDRGLPLSETQYF.

Concerning this clonotype: One junction end does not reproduce the germline sequence, and a read error may be involved. The chain carries TRBV29-1 and TRBJ2-1; 12 nucleotides agree with TRBD2. Germline CDR1 SQVTM, CDR2 ANQGSEA. The CDR3 runs 15 residues. CDR3 in DNA: TGCAGCGTTGAATCCCCTAGCGGGGGGGACAATGAGCGGTTCTTC. It specifies CSVESPSGGDNERFF.

This clonotype has more than one count but fewer than ten. This chain links TRBV3-1 with TRBJ2-1, with 7 bases lining up with TRBD2. The ends lost 1 base at V and 3 bases at J; junction bases unmatched: 6. The length of the CDR3 is 16 residues. The germline V gene has CDR1 LGHDT and CDR2 YNNKEL (reference sequence). CDR3 nucleotide sequence: TGTGCCAGCAGCCAAGGTCCGGGGGGTTTCTACAATGAGCAGTTCTTC. Protein product: CASSQGPGGFYNEQFF.

The chain links TRBV4-2 to TRBJ2-3; 10 bases are shared with TRBD2. Germline V lookup: CDR1 LGHNA, CDR2 YNFKEQ. The V and J ends lost 0 bases and 6 bases, in that order; junction bases with no gene match: 6. The CDR3 runs to 16 residues. The CDR3 DNA reads TGTGCCAGCAGCCAAGATCTGGGACTAGCGAGGGATACGCAGTATTTT. Translated: CASSQDLGLARDTQYF.

The CDR3, as DNA: TGTGCCAGCAGCCAAGGGCCCCCTGGGCCCCAAGACGCTTTCTTT. Amino acids: CASSQGPPGPQDAFF. The rearrangement links TRBV4-2 to TRBJ1-1, with no clear D. Trimming removed 1 base at V and 11 bases at J, with 20 bases between. Per the germline V gene, CDR1 is LGHNA and CDR2 is YNFKEQ. This CDR3 contains 15 residues.

CDR3 residues: CASSLDRGSNTGELFF. The CDR3 region has the DNA TGTGCCAGCAGCTTGGACAGGGGGTCCAACACCGGGGAGCTGTTTTTT. This rearrangement joins TRBV5-5 to TRBJ2-2, with 8 nucleotides matching TRBD1. V dropped 0 bases and J dropped 2; count of bases not matched to a gene: 3. The CDR3 covers 16 residues. The germline V gene encodes CDR1 SGHKS and CDR2 YYEKEE (reference sequence).

This clonotype was seen at least ten times. The genes are TRBV9 and TRBJ2-7, with D tentatively TRBD2 (6 bases). Germline CDR1 SGDLS, CDR2 YYNGEE. This CDR3 region has 12 residues. V was shortened by 5 bases and J by 7 bases, with 13 bases between the two germline ends. CDR3 amino acids: CASSGGSREQYF. The CDR3 DNA reads TGTGCCAGCAGTGGAGGGAGCCGTGAGCAGTACTTC. The complete variable domain, with remaining parts taken from reference TRBV9 and TRBJ2-7, reads DSGVTQTPKHLITATGQRVTLRCSPRSGDLSVYWYQQSLDQGLQFLIQYYNGEERAKGNILERFSAQQFPDLHSELNLSSLELGDSALYFCASSGGSREQYFGPGTRLTVT.